The sequence of this T cell receptor beta chain was determined in a study of cytotoxic CD8 clonotypes in ibrutinib-treated CLL. About the research overall: Among patients, roughly 25 responded partially and 2 completely; around 15 then stayed remitted and around 12 progressed after median 68 months.

The table came from immunoSEQ multiplex PCR; TCRdb's copy has only in-frame clones and leaves some out. This table holds under 300,000 clones, roughly 76% found once. With 6 bases clipped from V and 4 bases from J, the junction kept 8 bases outside the gene matches. Germline-derived CDR1 and CDR2 are WNHNN and SYGVQD (reference sequence). The CDR3 has 16 residues. The sequencing used PBMCs, collected at disease progression, from a patient treated with ibrutinib. V is TRBV10-1 and J is TRBJ2-7; 14 bases match TRBD2. The sequence derives from a human donor with chronic lymphocytic leukemia. CDR3 sequence reads: CASRPGTSGRGYEQYF. The CDR3 nucleotides are TGCGCCAGCAGGCCCGGGACTAGCGGGAGAGGATACGAGCAGTACTTC.